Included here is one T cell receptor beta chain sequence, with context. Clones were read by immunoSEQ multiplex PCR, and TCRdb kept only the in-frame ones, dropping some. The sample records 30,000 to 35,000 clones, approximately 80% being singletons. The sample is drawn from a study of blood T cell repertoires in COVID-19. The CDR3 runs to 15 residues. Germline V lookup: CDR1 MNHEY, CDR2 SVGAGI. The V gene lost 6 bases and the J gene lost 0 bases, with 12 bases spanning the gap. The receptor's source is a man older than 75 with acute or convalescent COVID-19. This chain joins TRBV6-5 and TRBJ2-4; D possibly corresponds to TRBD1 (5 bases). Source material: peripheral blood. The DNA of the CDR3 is TGTGCCAGCAGGACAGCTCCGGAAGCCAAAAACATTCAGTACTTC. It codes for CASRTAPEAKNIQYF.